The entry that follows covers one T cell receptor beta chain sequence. Its antigen is currently unknown. The sampling schedule covered blood at baseline, cycle 4 day 1, and cycle 7 day 1. Trimming cost V 3 bases and J 4 bases; bases outside gene matches: 3. Germline assignment: CDR1 SGHAT and CDR2 FQNNGV. There are 14 residues in the CDR3. Profiled with immunoSEQ multiplex PCR; TCRdb holds only in-frame clones, not every one. The sample has around 70,000 clones, more than 75% seen once. The entry originates in a study of OX40 agonist ivuxolimab in advanced cancers. Study-wide background: Patients were dosed with the agonistic anti-OX40 (CD134) antibody ivuxolimab. Findings and caveats of the study: At doses 0.1 to 3.0 mg/kg, CD4+ and CD8+ clones expanded.

The chain couples TRBV11-2 to TRBJ2-1, with 7 bases that match TRBD1. Source: CD4+ or CD8+ T cells sorted from blood, taken in a trial of the OX40 agonist ivuxolimab. This receptor was taken from an adult with an advanced solid tumor such as melanoma, head and neck, liver or kidney cancer. The CDR3 here is CASSFDRAYNEQFF. The CDR3 DNA reads as TGTGCCAGCAGCTTCGACAGGGCTTACAATGAGCAGTTCTTC.